The text below deals with one T cell receptor beta chain. Its target is unknown. These data belong to a study of Ad26.COV2.S vaccination and SARS-CoV-2 variants. About the study: Into the muscle, Ad26.COV2.S was dosed once or twice, 56 days apart.

The CDR3 spans 15 residues. Germline CDR1 and CDR2: MNHEY and SVGAGI. V was pared by 8 bases and J by 1 base, with 18 bases between. Overall study findings and caveats: Vaccinated and placebo-treated recipients had similar non-spike TCR breadth.

Treatment here: around 19 received Ad26.COV2.S at low or high dose, single or two shots; roughly 5 received placebo; per-sample allocation not given. Sampling happened 63 days after the first vaccine or placebo injection. Sequenced by immunoSEQ multiplex PCR; TCRdb stores in-frame clones only, minus some. Among 300,000 to 400,000 clones, roughly 90% were seen once, and the ten largest hold over 5%. V gene TRBV6-5 combines with J gene TRBJ2-7, with D possibly matching TRBD1 (8 bases). Material: peripheral blood, obtained in a trial of Ad26.COV2.S vaccine versus placebo. This clonotype was sampled from a person aged 18-65 years who received the Ad26.COV2.S COVID-19 vaccine or a placebo. The CDR3: CASVGGGTGSYEQYV. The DNA of the CDR3 is TGTGCCAGCGTAGGGGGGGGGACAGGATCCTACGAGCAGTACGTC.